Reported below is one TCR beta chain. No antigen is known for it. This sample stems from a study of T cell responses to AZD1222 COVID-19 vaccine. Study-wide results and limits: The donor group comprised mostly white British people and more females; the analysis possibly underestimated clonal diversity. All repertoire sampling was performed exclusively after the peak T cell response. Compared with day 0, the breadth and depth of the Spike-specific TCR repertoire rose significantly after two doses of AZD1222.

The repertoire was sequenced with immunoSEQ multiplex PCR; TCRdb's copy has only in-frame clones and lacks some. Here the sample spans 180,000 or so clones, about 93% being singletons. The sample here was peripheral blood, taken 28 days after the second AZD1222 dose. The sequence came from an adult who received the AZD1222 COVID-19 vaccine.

CDR3 sequence: CASSSVGAEAFF. The CDR3 coding sequence is TGTGCCAGCAGCTCAGTAGGAGCTGAAGCTTTCTTT. V is TRBV7-8 and J is TRBJ1-1, with D unresolved. Per germline, CDR1 SGHVS and CDR2 FQNEAQ. Trimming took 4 bases from V and 6 from J, leaving 9 bases between them. The CDR3 spans 12 residues.